The 9 T cell receptor beta chains in this list originate from one sample, sequenced in a study of radiotherapy plus CTLA-4 blockade in lung cancer. Profiling relied on immunoSEQ multiplex PCR, and the TCRdb table lists in-frame clones only, not all of them. The table lists about 31,000 clones, roughly 71% of them singletons. The material sequenced was peripheral blood, taken from a patient treated with radiotherapy plus ipilimumab. The source is a human donor with non-small cell lung cancer whose response to radiotherapy plus ipilimumab could not be evaluated.

A word on this clone: Distinct nucleotide sequences in the sample also encode this CDR3. The chain is built from TRBV7-2 and TRBJ2-7; TRBD2 aligns across 10 bases. Germline-derived CDR1 and CDR2 are SGHTA and FQGNSA. With 1 base clipped from V and 4 bases from J, the junction kept 10 bases outside the gene matches. CDR3 length equals 17 residues. Here the CDR3 reads CASSLGLAGQGGYEQYF. In DNA form, the CDR3 reads TGTGCCAGCAGCTTAGGACTAGCGGGCCAGGGGGGGTACGAGCAGTACTTC.

The rearrangement links TRBV19 to TRBJ1-1, with TRBD1 matching 7 bases. Germline-derived CDR1 and CDR2 are LNHDA and SQIVND (reference sequence). The V gene end was trimmed by 3 bases and the J gene end by 4 bases; junction bases not matched to a gene: 2. This CDR3 has 13 amino acids. CDR3 sequence (DNA): TGTGCCAGTAGTATCACAGGGGTCACTGAAGCTTTCTTT. It is translated as CASSITGVTEAFF.

This clone appeared a few times. The genes are TRBV11-2 and TRBJ2-2; 10 nucleotides align to TRBD2. Losses at the gene ends were 6 bases for V and 6 bases for J; bases not matched to a gene: 10. The CDR3 is 16 residues long. Germline V gene sequence: CDR1 SGHAT, CDR2 FQNNGV. The CDR3 here is CASRRSGRGRAGELFF. CDR3 sequence (DNA): TGTGCCAGCAGGCGCAGCGGGAGGGGCAGGGCCGGGGAGCTGTTTTTT.

This clone appeared once. The chain is built from TRBV19 and TRBJ2-7; 10 bases fit TRBD1. This CDR3 is built from 14 residues. V dropped 4 bases and J dropped 3; count of bases not matched to a gene: 3. The germline CDR1 and CDR2 sequences are LNHDA and SQIVND (reference sequence). The CDR3 region is CASSRTGGGYEQYF. The CDR3, as DNA: TGTGCCAGTAGTAGGACAGGGGGAGGCTACGAGCAGTACTTC.

This chain links TRBV7-9 with TRBJ1-2; D may be TRBD1 (6 bases). Trimming removed 4 bases from V and 7 bases from J, with 16 bases in between. This CDR3 has 14 amino acids. Germline loops: CDR1 SEHNR, CDR2 FQNEAQ (reference sequence). This CDR3 reads CASSSTSGGSGYTF. DNA for the CDR3: TGTGCCAGCAGCTCTACCTCGGGGGGCTCTGGCTACACCTTC.

The rearrangement joins TRBV11-3 to TRBJ2-1; D gene unclear. The CDR3 extends over 13 amino acids. The V gene's germline CDR1 is SGHNT and CDR2 YENEEA. The V end lost 2 bases, the J end lost 3 bases, and 5 bases lay between the germline ends. The CDR3 sequence is CASSLNSYNEQFF. The CDR3 DNA sequence: TGTGCCAGCAGCTTAAACAGCTACAATGAGCAGTTCTTC.

The gene calls are TRBV6-6 and TRBJ1-1, with TRBD1 identical over 7 bases. Germline V CDR1 and CDR2: MNHNY, SVGAGI (reference sequence). The CDR3 runs to 13 residues. Losses at the gene ends were 7 bases for V and 4 bases for J; bases not matched to a gene: 6. The DNA of the CDR3 is TGTGCCAGCAACAAACAGGGGTCCACTGAAGCTTTCTTT. Translating gives CASNKQGSTEAFF.

This chain links TRBV9 with TRBJ2-3; TRBD2 agrees at 8 bases. CDR3 length: 16 residues. V dropped 4 bases and J dropped 4; count of bases not matched to a gene: 11. Germline values: CDR1 SGDLS, CDR2 YYNGEE. The CDR3 bases are TGTGCCAGCAGCCCAAAAGCGGGGGCCGGGTCAGATACGCAGTATTTT. It translates to CASSPKAGAGSDTQYF.

V and J are TRBV6-1 and TRBJ1-1; 8 bases fit TRBD1. V lost 8 bases to trimming and J lost 0 bases; unmatched junction nucleotides: 5. The CDR3 is 14 amino acids. Germline CDR1 reads MNHNS; CDR2 reads SASEGT. The CDR3 protein is CASDDRGLNTEAFF. The CDR3 DNA reads TGTGCCAGCGATGACAGGGGCCTGAACACTGAAGCTTTCTTT.